The entry that follows covers one TCR beta chain sequence. The sample originates from a study of blood T cells in healthy people across ages. Together with a sample-barcoded 5' primer, a J-beta primer mix was included in a second PCR lasting roughly 6 to 12 cycles. Each CDR3 protein is one row after TCRdb ran MiXCR on the 5' RACE reads. Of 700,000 to 1,000,000 distinct CDR3 sequences in the sample, roughly 44% were seen once. Every donor contributed about 10 milliliters of peripheral blood by blood draw. The sequence derives from a man aged 55-75 years in good health. Sequenced sample: blood.

The CDR3 region has the DNA TGTGCCAGCAGCTTAGGGATAGGACGGGGGCCGGATGAGACCCAGTACTTC. It codes for CASSLGIGRGPDETQYF. The chain links TRBV7-6 to TRBJ2-5; TRBD1 or TRBD2 may be the D gene (6 bases each). CDR3 length: 17 residues. The V gene's germline CDR1 is SGHVS and CDR2 FNYEAQ. The ends were cut back, 1 base at V and 5 bases at J, with 20 bases in the middle.